This T cell receptor (beta chain) was sequenced during a study of T cell repertoires in cytomegalovirus infection. In the study overall: Indicated by public TCR beta signatures were CMV infection and matching HLA type. Study observations and caveats: People with CMV and the relevant HLA were identified by cumulative public TCR beta family frequency. The study found HLA-C-restricted CMV-specific TCR beta clonotypes dominating the ex vivo response.

With regard to this clonotype: Its antigen is not known.

TCRdb processed the reads anew with MiXCR; each CDR3 protein has one entry. The sample contains 150,000 to 180,000 distinct CDR3 sequences, roughly a quarter of which appear only once. Germline-derived CDR1 and CDR2 are SNHLY and FYNNEI. The CDR3 runs to 14 residues. V gave up 5 bases and J gave up 3 bases, with 11 bases separating them. The chain employs TRBV2 and TRBJ2-1; D possibly uses TRBD1 or TRBD2 (7 bases each). The sample taken for sequencing was PBMCs. The receptor's source is a human donor in good health (CMV status not recorded). Some clones in this sample may be carry-over from other donors' samples. The CDR3 region is CASSSGGDYNEQFF. Written as DNA, the CDR3 is TGTGCCAGCAGTTCAGGGGGGGACTACAATGAGCAGTTCTTC.